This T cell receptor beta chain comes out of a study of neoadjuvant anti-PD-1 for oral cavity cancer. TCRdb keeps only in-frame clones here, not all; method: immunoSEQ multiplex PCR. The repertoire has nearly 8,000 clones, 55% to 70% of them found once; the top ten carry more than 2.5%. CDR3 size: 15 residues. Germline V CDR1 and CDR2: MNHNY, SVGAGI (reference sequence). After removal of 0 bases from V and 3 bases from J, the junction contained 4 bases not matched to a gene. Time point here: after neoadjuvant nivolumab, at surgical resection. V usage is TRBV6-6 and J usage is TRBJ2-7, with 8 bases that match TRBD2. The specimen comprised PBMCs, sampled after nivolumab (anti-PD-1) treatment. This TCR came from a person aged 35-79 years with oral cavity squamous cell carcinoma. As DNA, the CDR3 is TGTGCCAGCAGTTACTCCCGCGGGGGGCACTACGAGCAGTACTTC. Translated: CASSYSRGGHYEQYF.